These 10 T cell receptor beta chains were sequenced from one sample in a study of blood T cell repertoires in COVID-19. Repertoires were generated with immunoSEQ multiplex PCR, while TCRdb's copy carries only in-frame clones and drops some. The data contain over 150,000 clones, just under 85% of them singletons. Sequencing was performed on peripheral blood. The receptors here all came from a woman of 80 years or more with COVID-19, enrolled during active disease.

The chain links TRBV7-3 to TRBJ1-6; TRBD1 might be the D (6 bases). V shed 3 bases and J shed 6 bases, with 6 bases lying between them. Germline loops: CDR1 SGHTA, CDR2 FQGTGA. This CDR3 has 13 residues. CDR3 in DNA: TGTGCCAGCAGCTTGGACAGTAATTCACCCCTCCACTTT. It codes for CASSLDSNSPLHF. Full variable domain (rest looked up from reference TRBV7-3 and TRBJ1-6): GAGVSQTPSNKVTEKGKYVELRCDPISGHTALYWYRQSLGQGPEFLIYFQGTGAADDSGLPNDRFFAVRPEGSVSTLKIQRTERGDSAVYLCASSLDSNSPLHFGNGTRLTVT.

The chain uses TRBV2 and TRBJ2-1, with D possibly TRBD2 on 5 matching bases. This CDR3 has 12 amino acids. From germline, CDR1 is SNHLY and CDR2 FYNNEI. V lost 5 bases to trimming and J lost 7 bases, with 9 bases between them. DNA for the CDR3: TGTGCCAGCAGTAGAGGGTCGAATGAGCAGTTCTTC. As protein: CASSRGSNEQFF. The full variable domain, in which reference TRBV2 and TRBJ2-1 provide the parts outside the CDR3, is EPEVTQTPSHQVTQMGQEVILRCVPISNHLYFYWYRQILGQKVEFLVSFYNNEISEKSEIFDDQFSVERPDGSNFTLKIRSTKLEDSAMYFCASSRGSNEQFFGPGTRLTVL.

The chain employs TRBV4-2 and TRBJ1-6; perhaps TRBD1 as D (5 bases). Per germline, CDR1 LGHNA and CDR2 YNFKEQ. Trimming removed 0 bases at V and 9 bases at J, with 21 bases between. This CDR3 comprises 18 residues. The chain's CDR3 is CASSQDGGTGQLSSPLHF. As DNA, the CDR3 is TGTGCCAGCAGCCAAGATGGCGGGACGGGCCAATTAAGTTCACCCCTCCACTTT.

The rearrangement joins TRBV28 to TRBJ1-2; TRBD1 matches at 10 bases. The CDR3 totals 15 residues. Looked up from germline, CDR1 is MDHEN and CDR2 is SYDVKM. Losses at the gene ends were 6 bases for V and 5 bases for J; bases not matched to a gene: 9. The CDR3: CASRPATGGGYGYTF. Here the CDR3 DNA reads TGTGCCAGCAGGCCCGCGACAGGGGGCGGGTATGGCTACACCTTC.

The rearrangement links TRBV18 to TRBJ1-4, with TRBD1 matching 8 bases. This CDR3 spans 17 amino acids. Germline assignment: CDR1 KGHSH and CDR2 LQKENI. V shed 4 bases, J shed 6 bases, and the junction held 13 bases outside the gene matches. The DNA for the CDR3 is TGTGCCAGCTCACGGTTGGCCCCAGGGGGCGGGGATGAAAAACTGTTTTTT. This codes for CASSRLAPGGGDEKLFF.

A few counts support this clone. The rearrangement links TRBV5-1 to TRBJ1-4; D may be TRBD1 (6 bases). This CDR3 comprises 15 residues. Germline V gene data show CDR1 as SGHRS and CDR2 as YFSETQ. V was trimmed by 2 bases and J by 3 bases, leaving 11 bases between them. In nucleotides, the CDR3 is TGCGCCAGCAGCTTATCAGGGGTGCCTAATGAAAAACTGTTTTTT. Its translation is CASSLSGVPNEKLFF. Filled out from reference TRBV5-1 and TRBJ1-4, the complete variable domain reads KAGVTQTPRYLIKTRGQQVTLSCSPISGHRSVSWYQQTPGQGLQFLFEYFSETQRNKGNFPGRFSGRQFSNSRSEMNVSTLELGDSALYLCASSLSGVPNEKLFFGSGTQLSVL.

The chain recombines TRBV29-1 with TRBJ1-1, with 7 bases fitting TRBD1. The germline gives CDR1 SQVTM, CDR2 ANQGSEA. The CDR3 runs 12 residues. The junction had 4 bases not matched to a gene; V was cut back by 1 base and J by 8 bases. The CDR3 here is CSVEVDREEAFF. For the CDR3, the DNA is TGCAGCGTTGAAGTTGACAGGGAAGAAGCTTTCTTT. Looking up the rest from reference TRBV29-1 and TRBJ1-1 gives the full variable domain: SAVISQKPSRDICQRGTSLTIQCQVDSQVTMMFWYRQQPGQSLTLIATANQGSEATYESGFVIDKFPISRPNLTFSTLTVSNMSPEDSSIYLCSVEVDREEAFFGQGTRLTVV.

With regard to this clone: This sample also contains other DNA sequences that code for the same CDR3. CDR3 region: CASRTGEGSYEQYF. CDR3 sequence (DNA): TGTGCCAGCAGGACGGGGGAGGGGTCCTACGAGCAGTACTTC. The chain combines TRBV6-5 with TRBJ2-7; 7 bases are shared with TRBD2. Per germline, CDR1 MNHEY and CDR2 SVGAGI. The CDR3 has 14 residues. The trim removed 6 bases at V and 1 base at J, leaving 6 bases unmatched.

The rearrangement uses TRBV6-5 and TRBJ2-2; no reliable D call. In germline, CDR1 is MNHEY, CDR2 SVGAGI. The CDR3 has 15 amino acids. Trimming took 4 bases from V and 0 from J, leaving 9 bases between them. In DNA, the CDR3 is TGTGCCAGCAGTTCTCGTACAGCGAACACCGGGGAGCTGTTTTTT. It yields the protein CASSSRTANTGELFF.

The rearrangement links TRBV28 to TRBJ1-1; TRBD1 might be the D (6 bases). The CDR3 consists of 14 residues. Germline V lookup: CDR1 MDHEN, CDR2 SYDVKM. V shed 4 bases and J shed 5 bases, with 14 bases lying between them. In DNA, the CDR3 is TGTGCCAGCAGTTCAAATACAGGGCGGACTGAAGCTTTCTTT. This sequence encodes CASSSNTGRTEAFF.